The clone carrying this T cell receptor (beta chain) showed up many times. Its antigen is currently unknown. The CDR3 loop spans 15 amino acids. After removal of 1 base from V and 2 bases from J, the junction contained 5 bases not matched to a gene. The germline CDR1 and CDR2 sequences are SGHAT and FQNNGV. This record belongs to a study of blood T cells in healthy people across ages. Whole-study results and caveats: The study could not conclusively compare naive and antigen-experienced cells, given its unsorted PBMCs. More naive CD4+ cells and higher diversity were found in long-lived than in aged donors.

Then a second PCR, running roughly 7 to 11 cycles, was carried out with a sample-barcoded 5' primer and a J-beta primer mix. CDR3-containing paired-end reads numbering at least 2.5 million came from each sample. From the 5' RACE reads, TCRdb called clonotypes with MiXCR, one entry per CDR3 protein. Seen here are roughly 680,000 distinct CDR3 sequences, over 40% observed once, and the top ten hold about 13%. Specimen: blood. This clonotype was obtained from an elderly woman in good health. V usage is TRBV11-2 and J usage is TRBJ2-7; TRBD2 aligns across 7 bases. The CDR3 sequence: CASSLVLAVAYEQYF. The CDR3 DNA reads TGTGCCAGCAGCTTAGTTCTAGCGGTAGCCTACGAGCAGTACTTC.